A single sample is the source of the 30 T cell receptor beta chains below, sequenced in a study of blood T cells in healthy people across ages. Together with a sample-barcoded 5' primer, a J-beta primer mix was included in a second PCR lasting roughly 6 to 12 cycles. Each CDR3 protein gets one entry after TCRdb re-called the 5' RACE reads with MiXCR. The sample records nearly 800,000 distinct CDR3 sequences, approximately 60% being singletons. The sequenced sample consisted of blood. The receptors stem from a man in his forties or fifties in good health.

This chain joins TRBV7-2 and TRBJ2-2; D gene uncertain. V was trimmed by 1 base and J by 7 bases, leaving 1 base between them. The CDR3 extends over 11 amino acids. Germline V gene sequence: CDR1 SGHTA, CDR2 FQGNSA. CDR3 sequence (DNA): TGTGCCAGCAGCTTAGTCGGGGAGCTGTTTTTT. Protein sequence: CASSLVGELFF. The complete variable domain, with remaining parts taken from reference TRBV7-2 and TRBJ2-2, reads GAGVSQSPSNKVTEKGKDVELRCDPISGHTALYWYRQSLGQGLEFLIYFQGNSAPDKSGLPSDRFSAERTGGSVSTLTIQRTQQEDSAVYLCASSLVGELFFGEGSRLTVL.

This clonotype was counted at least ten times. The chain recombines TRBV4-1 with TRBJ2-5; D assignment may be TRBD1 or TRBD2 (5 bases each). Trimming took 0 bases from V and 5 from J, leaving 19 bases between them. From germline, CDR1 is MGHRA and CDR2 YSYEKL. The CDR3 is made up of 17 amino acids. The CDR3 DNA sequence: TGCGCCAGCAGCCAAGACCCTCTTCCAGGGACGTCCGAGACCCAGTACTTC. Encoded protein: CASSQDPLPGTSETQYF.

V and J are TRBV10-3 and TRBJ1-2; D is uncertain. This CDR3 has 13 residues. The V end lost 2 bases, the J end lost 3 bases, and 7 bases lay between the germline ends. Germline V gene data show CDR1 as ENHRY and CDR2 as SYGVKD. The CDR3 DNA reads as TGTGCCATCAGTGAGGAACAGTACTATGGCTACACCTTC. Its translation is CAISEEQYYGYTF.

This chain links TRBV7-6 with TRBJ2-1; 8 nucleotides line up with TRBD2. Germline trimming cut 5 bases from V and 9 bases from J; bases unmatched to any gene: 9. Germline-derived CDR1 and CDR2 are SGHVS and FNYEAQ. The CDR3 contains 14 residues. The CDR3 reads CASSKPGLVGEQFF. Written as DNA, the CDR3 is TGTGCCAGCAGCAAACCGGGACTAGTGGGTGAGCAGTTCTTC.

V gene TRBV11-2 combines with J gene TRBJ2-5; D remains ambiguous. This CDR3 is 17 amino acids long. The germline CDR1 and CDR2 sequences are SGHAT and FQNNGV. V was cut by 3 bases and J by 11 bases, with 28 bases left in between. The chain's CDR3 is CASSFIWNRRGDNEQYF. The CDR3 DNA reads as TGTGCCAGCAGCTTTATCTGGAACCGACGCGGTGACAATGAGCAGTACTTC.

This sequence joins TRBV7-2 and TRBJ2-1; 11 bases are shared with TRBD2. The CDR3 length is 16 residues. V was clipped by 2 bases and J by 6 bases; unmatched bases: 6. Germline CDR1 and CDR2: SGHTA and FQGNSA. CDR3 bases: TGTGCCAGCAGCTTAACCGGGACTAGCGGTACCAATGAGCAGTTCTTC. Amino acids: CASSLTGTSGTNEQFF.

This clonotype occurred many times. The chain combines TRBV7-2 with TRBJ2-4; D gene unclear. This CDR3 is 15 amino acids long. With 2 bases removed from V and 0 bases from J, the gap between germline ends came to 8 bases. Germline V gene lookup returns CDR1 SGHTA and CDR2 FQGNSA. As DNA, the CDR3 is TGTGCCAGCAGCTTACTCCCCGGAGCCAAAAACATTCAGTACTTC. Translating gives CASSLLPGAKNIQYF.

This clonotype was seen a handful of times. This chain joins TRBV9 and TRBJ1-2; TRBD1 might be the D (6 bases). With 3 bases removed from V and 4 bases from J, the gap between germline ends came to 13 bases. The CDR3 contains 14 residues. Germline CDR1 is SGDLS and CDR2 is YYNGEE. The CDR3 protein is CASSAMDSLYGYTF. The CDR3 DNA sequence: TGTGCCAGCAGCGCCATGGACAGCCTCTATGGCTACACCTTC.

The chain has TRBV9 and TRBJ2-3; 8 nucleotides match TRBD1. J lost 3 bases, V lost 6 bases, and 6 bases had no gene match. Germline CDR1 is SGDLS and CDR2 is YYNGEE. This CDR3 is built from 14 residues. Written as DNA, the CDR3 is TGTGCCAGCAACCTACAGGGGGGAACAGATACGCAGTATTTT. Translating gives CASNLQGGTDTQYF.

The J gene is TRBJ2-1, the V gene TRBV11-2; 10 nucleotides match TRBD2. Looked up from germline, CDR1 is SGHAT and CDR2 is FQNNGV. The CDR3 totals 16 residues. Unmatched junction bases numbered 10, after V lost 5 bases and J lost 6 bases. CDR3 sequence reads: CASSLLPTSGTNEQFF. In DNA form, the CDR3 reads TGTGCCAGCAGCCTACTCCCAACTAGCGGGACCAATGAGCAGTTCTTC.

The table lists this clonotype with a few counts. The chain links TRBV4-3 to TRBJ2-7; 10 bases agree with TRBD2. With the DNA end fitting TRBJ2-5 better, the J assignment may be wrong. CDR1 LGHNA and CDR2 YSLEER come from the germline V gene. The CDR3 contains 16 residues. CDR3 nucleotide sequence: TGCGCCAGCAGCCAAGATGTAATAGCGGGAGGAGAGACCCAGTACTTC. This translates into CASSQDVIAGGETQYF.

This clonotype was detected a few times. CDR3 amino acids: CSVDPGLAGASGQYF. The DNA of the CDR3 is TGCAGCGTTGATCCGGGACTAGCGGGAGCGTCCGGGCAGTACTTC. The chain couples TRBV29-1 to TRBJ2-7; 14 nucleotides line up with TRBD2. V was pared by 3 bases and J by 9 bases, with 10 bases of the junction left unmatched. The CDR3 spans 15 residues. The germline V gene encodes CDR1 SQVTM and CDR2 ANQGSEA.

The rearrangement joins TRBV20-1 to TRBJ2-5; no clear D gene. V was shortened by 3 bases and J by 3 bases, with 14 bases between the two germline ends. Germline assignment: CDR1 DFQATT and CDR2 SNEGSKA (reference sequence). CDR3 size: 14 residues. Here the CDR3 DNA reads TGCAGTGCTAGGTTCCCTGGGCTCAAAGAGACCCAGTACTTC. Encoded protein: CSARFPGLKETQYF.

CDR3 DNA: TGTGCCAGCCTCGACAGGGTTGGGGCCAACGTCCTGACTTTC. Protein product: CASLDRVGANVLTF. The gene calls are TRBV6-5 and TRBJ2-6; 7 bases match TRBD1. CDR3 length: 14 amino acids. Unmatched junction bases numbered 4, after V lost 8 bases and J lost 3 bases. The V gene's germline CDR1 is MNHEY and CDR2 SVGAGI.

The rearrangement uses TRBV24-1 and TRBJ2-3; D unresolved. Trimming took 7 bases from V and 4 from J, leaving 5 bases between them. Germline values: CDR1 KGHDR, CDR2 SFDVKD. The CDR3 totals 11 residues. The CDR3 nucleotides are TGTGCCACCAGGGGTTCAGATACGCAGTATTTT. Residues: CATRGSDTQYF.

The rearrangement uses TRBV2 and TRBJ2-1, with TRBD2 as a possible D gene (6 bases). The germline V and J ends were trimmed by 5 bases and 12 bases, with 11 bases remaining between them. Germline V CDR1 and CDR2: SNHLY, FYNNEI. The CDR3 is made up of 11 amino acids. The CDR3 reads CASSWTILQFF. The CDR3 DNA sequence: TGTGCCAGCAGTTGGACTATTTTGCAGTTCTTC. Complete variable domain (other parts from reference TRBV2 and TRBJ2-1): EPEVTQTPSHQVTQMGQEVILRCVPISNHLYFYWYRQILGQKVEFLVSFYNNEISEKSEIFDDQFSVERPDGSNFTLKIRSTKLEDSAMYFCASSWTILQFFGPGTRLTVL.

This chain links TRBV2 with TRBJ1-1, with TRBD1 matching over 8 bases. J lost 3 bases, V lost 6 bases, and 9 bases had no gene match. CDR1 is SNHLY and CDR2 is FYNNEI in the germline V gene. CDR3 length: 15 residues. The CDR3 sequence: CASRVDRQGYTEAFF. CDR3 in DNA: TGTGCCAGCAGGGTCGACCGACAGGGGTACACTGAAGCTTTCTTT.

The genes are TRBV12-3 or TRBV12-4 and TRBJ2-5; no clear D. CDR3 length: 15 residues. V shed 4 bases and J shed 1 base, with 13 bases lying between them. CDR3 amino acids: CASSSPGAFQETQYF. The CDR3, as DNA: TGTGCCAGCAGTTCCCCTGGAGCGTTCCAAGAGACCCAGTACTTC.

V and J are TRBV11-3 and TRBJ1-1; D ambiguous. The V and J ends lost 3 bases and 5 bases respectively, with 10 bases between them. Per germline, CDR1 SGHNT and CDR2 YENEEA. The CDR3 sequence is 13 residues long. The CDR3 DNA sequence: TGTGCCAGCAGCTTCGATGGCGGGACTGAAGCTTTCTTT. The encoded protein is CASSFDGGTEAFF.

CDR3: CASSQAGQGGYTF. CDR3 nucleotide sequence: TGTGCCAGCAGCCAGGCGGGACAGGGCGGCTACACCTTC. The chain joins TRBV25-1 to TRBJ1-2, with TRBD1 identical over 9 bases. The CDR3 runs to 13 residues. Germline loops: CDR1 MGHDK, CDR2 SYGVNS. The V segment lost 6 bases and the J segment 8 bases; nucleotides outside the gene matches: 7.

This clonotype has a handful of counts. The genes are TRBV27 and TRBJ2-5; no definite D call. The CDR3 is 13 residues long. The V end was cut by 6 bases, the J end by 3 bases, with 11 bases between. CDR1 and CDR2 from the germline V gene are MNHEY and SMNVEV (reference sequence). CDR3: CASRKLDKETQYF. The CDR3 nucleotides read TGTGCCAGCAGGAAACTCGATAAAGAGACCCAGTACTTC.

This clonotype was recorded a few times. The genes are TRBV20-1 and TRBJ2-7; perhaps D is TRBD1 or TRBD2 (5 bases each). V dropped 3 bases and J dropped 1 base, with 7 bases sitting between them. Germline assignment: CDR1 DFQATT and CDR2 SNEGSKA (reference sequence). The CDR3 runs 12 residues. CDR3 region: CSASGASYEQYF. CDR3 nucleotide sequence: TGCAGTGCTAGCGGGGCATCCTACGAGCAGTACTTC.

On this clonotype itself: At one boundary the junction diverges from the germline segment, which might be a read error. The chain carries TRBV29-1 and TRBJ2-1; D is unclear. The CDR3 extends over 14 amino acids. CDR1 and CDR2 (germline): SQVTM, ANQGSEA. This CDR3 is CSVEDLLGYNEQVF. CDR3 nucleotides: TGCAGCGTTGAAGATCTTCTGGGGTACAATGAGCAGGTCTTC.

This rearrangement joins TRBV20-1 to TRBJ1-1; 10 positions match TRBD1. Germline-derived CDR1 and CDR2 are DFQATT and SNEGSKA (reference sequence). V trimming: 1 base; J trimming: 5 bases; junction bases outside the gene matches: 4. This CDR3 spans 14 amino acids. The CDR3 DNA reads as TGCAGTGCTAGAGGGAGGGGACAGGGGACTGAAGCTTTCTTT. Translated: CSARGRGQGTEAFF.

This clonotype was detected a few times. The chain couples TRBV6-1 to TRBJ1-5; no clear D gene. Germline-derived CDR1 and CDR2 are MNHNS and SASEGT. The CDR3 covers 13 residues. The ends were cut back, 3 bases at V and 7 bases at J, with 10 bases in the middle. This CDR3 is CASSEGPGQPQHF. The DNA for the CDR3 is TGTGCCAGCAGTGAGGGCCCTGGACAGCCCCAGCATTTT.

The rearrangement joins TRBV29-1 to TRBJ2-7, with 10 bases that match TRBD2. The V and J ends lost 8 bases and 2 bases, in that order; junction bases with no gene match: 6. The V gene's germline CDR1 is SQVTM and CDR2 ANQGSEA. The CDR3 is made up of 13 amino acids. The CDR3, as DNA: TGCAGCAGGGGGACTAGCGCAACCTACGAGCAGTACTTC. Amino acids: CSRGTSATYEQYF.

This clonotype came up a few times. This chain joins TRBV7-2 and TRBJ2-7; TRBD2 agrees at 12 bases. V shed 1 base, J shed 6 bases, and the junction held 4 bases outside the gene matches. Per the germline V gene, CDR1 is SGHTA and CDR2 is FQGNSA. CDR3 size: 15 residues. CDR3 DNA sequence: TGTGCCAGCAGCTTAGTGTCTAGCGGGAGGGTCGAGCAGTACTTC. Its protein is CASSLVSSGRVEQYF.

The chain employs TRBV7-2 and TRBJ2-3, with D unclear. V lost 1 base to trimming and J lost 1 base, with 9 bases between them. Per germline, CDR1 SGHTA and CDR2 FQGNSA. The CDR3 length is 15 residues. CDR3 region: CASSLGVRGTDTQYF. In DNA, the CDR3 is TGTGCCAGCAGCTTAGGCGTCCGGGGCACAGATACGCAGTATTTT.

The chain has TRBV3-1 and TRBJ2-3; 11 nucleotides align to TRBD2. V trimming: 1 base; J trimming: 7 bases; junction bases outside the gene matches: 10. The CDR3 covers 17 residues. The germline V gene encodes CDR1 LGHDT and CDR2 YNNKEL (reference sequence). The CDR3 bases are TGTGCCAGCAGCCAAGGGAGACTAGCGGGGATCGGCAATACGCAGTATTTT. Encoded protein: CASSQGRLAGIGNTQYF.

V is TRBV7-8 and J is TRBJ1-4, with 8 positions matching TRBD1. The CDR3 runs 14 residues. Germline CDR1 reads SGHVS; CDR2 reads FQNEAQ. The V segment lost 5 bases and the J segment 6 bases; nucleotides outside the gene matches: 5. DNA of the CDR3: TGTGCCAGCAGCCAGGACAGGGTTGATGAAAAACTGTTTTTT. This translates into CASSQDRVDEKLFF.